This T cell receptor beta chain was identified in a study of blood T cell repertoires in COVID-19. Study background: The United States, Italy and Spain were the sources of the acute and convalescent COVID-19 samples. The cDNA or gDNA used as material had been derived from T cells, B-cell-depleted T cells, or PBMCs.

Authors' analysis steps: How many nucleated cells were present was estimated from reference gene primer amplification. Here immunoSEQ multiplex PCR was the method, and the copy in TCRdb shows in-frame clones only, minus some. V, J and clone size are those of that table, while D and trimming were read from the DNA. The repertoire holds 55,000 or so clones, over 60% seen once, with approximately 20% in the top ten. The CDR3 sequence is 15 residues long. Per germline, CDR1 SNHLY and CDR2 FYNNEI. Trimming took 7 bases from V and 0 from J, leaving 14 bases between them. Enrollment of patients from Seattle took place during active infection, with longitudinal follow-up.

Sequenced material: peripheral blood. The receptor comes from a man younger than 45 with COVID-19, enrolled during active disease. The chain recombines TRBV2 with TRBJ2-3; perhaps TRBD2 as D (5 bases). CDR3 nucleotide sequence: TGTGCCAGCAAAGGGCGGGTACTTAGCACAGATACGCAGTATTTT. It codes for CASKGRVLSTDTQYF.